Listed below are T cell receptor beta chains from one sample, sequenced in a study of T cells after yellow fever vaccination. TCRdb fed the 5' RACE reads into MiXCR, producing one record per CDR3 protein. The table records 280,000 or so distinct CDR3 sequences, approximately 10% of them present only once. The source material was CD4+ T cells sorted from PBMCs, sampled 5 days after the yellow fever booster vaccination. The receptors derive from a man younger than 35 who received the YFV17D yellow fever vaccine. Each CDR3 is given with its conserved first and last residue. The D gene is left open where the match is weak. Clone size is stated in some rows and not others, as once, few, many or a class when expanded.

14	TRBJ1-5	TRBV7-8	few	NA	TGTGCCAGCAGCCTGACATTTAGCAATCAGCCCCAGCATTTT	CASSLTFSNQPQHF
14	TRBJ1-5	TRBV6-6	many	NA	TGTTCTCATTCCGGGACCTTTGCCGATCAGCCCCAGCATTTT	CSHSGTFADQPQHF
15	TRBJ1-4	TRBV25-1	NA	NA	TGTGCCAGCAGTGATGGCGGGGCGGCTAATGAAAAACTGTTTTTT	CASSDGGAANEKLFF
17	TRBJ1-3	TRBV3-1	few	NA	TGTGCCAGCAGCCCCCTTTTGCCCGGGAGTGGTGGAAACACCATATATTTT	CASSPLLPGSGGNTIYF
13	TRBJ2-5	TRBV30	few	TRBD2	TGTGCCTGGAGTGGGACTAGTAGAGAGACCCAGTACTTC	CAWSGTSRETQYF
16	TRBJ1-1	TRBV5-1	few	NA	TGCGCCAGCAGCTTTCGGGCGCACAGGGTAGGAACTGAAGCTTTCTTT	CASSFRAHRVGTEAFF
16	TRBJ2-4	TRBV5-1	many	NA	TGCGCCAGCAGCTTGGGTAACAGCGTAGCCAAAAACATTCAGTACTTC	CASSLGNSVAKNIQYF
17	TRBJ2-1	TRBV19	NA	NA	TGTGCCAGTAGAGAGTTCTACAGGGGAGGGACCTACAATGAGCAGTTCTTC	CASREFYRGGTYNEQFF
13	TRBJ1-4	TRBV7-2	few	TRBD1	TGTGCCAGCAGCTTAGCCTCCAGGGGGTGGCTGTTTTTT	CASSLASRGWLFF
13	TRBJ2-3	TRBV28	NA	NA	TGTGCCTCAGAGGGGACTAGCACAGATACGCAGTATTTT	CASEGTSTDTQYF
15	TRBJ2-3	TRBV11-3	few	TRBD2	TGTGCCAGCAGCTTAGGACTAGCGGGGGGAGATACGCAGTATTTT	CASSLGLAGGDTQYF
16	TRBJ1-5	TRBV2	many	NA	TGTGCCAGCAGTGAAGCCGACGACGCAGTCAATCAGCCCCAGCATTTT	CASSEADDAVNQPQHF
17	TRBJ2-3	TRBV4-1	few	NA	TGCGCCAGCAGTCAGCTAGGGGGTGGAATTAGCACAGATACGCAGTATTTT	CASSQLGGGISTDTQYF
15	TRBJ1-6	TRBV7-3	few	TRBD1	TGTGCCAGCAGCTTAACGGGACAGGGAAATTCACCCCTCCACTTT	CASSLTGQGNSPLHF
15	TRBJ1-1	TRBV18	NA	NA	TGTGCCAGTTCCCCATCGGGAGCGGGGAGTATCGAAGCTTTCTTT	CASSPSGAGSIEAFF
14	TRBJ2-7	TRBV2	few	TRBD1	TGTGCCAGCAGTGAACAGGGGGCGTTCTACGAGCAGTACTTC	CASSEQGAFYEQYF
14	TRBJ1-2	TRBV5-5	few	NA	TGTGCCAGCCTGTCTCTCTCCAGGGGAGGTGGCTACACCTTC	CASLSLSRGGGYTF
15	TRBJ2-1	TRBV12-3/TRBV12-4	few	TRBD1	TGTGCCAGCAGGTACGGACAGGGCTCCTACAATGAGCAGTTCTTC	CASRYGQGSYNEQFF